The 3 T cell receptor beta chains below were found in one sample sequenced in a study of vaccination effects on CD4 cells after COVID-19. Their target antigens are unknown. Assay used: immunoSEQ multiplex PCR; TCRdb lists only in-frame clones, some missing. The data hold tens of thousands of clones, with 72% observed a single time. ViraFEST used viral peptide pools to expand antigen-specific CD4+ T cells before sequencing. Between days 9 and 10 of culture, CD4+ T cells were separated out. All participants had two doses of either the BNT162b2 or mRNA-1273 vaccine. Here the sequenced sample was CD4+ T cells from PBMCs cultured with HCoV-229E spike peptides, taken after COVID-19 vaccination. These TCRs come from a human donor who received a COVID-19 vaccine.

DNA for the CDR3: TGCGCCAGCAGCTTGAGTCAGGGGGCGAGGGAGACCCAGTACTTC. Protein: CASSLSQGARETQYF. The V gene is TRBV5-1, the J gene TRBJ2-5, with 8 bases that match TRBD1. CDR3 length: 15 residues. Germline CDR1 reads SGHRS; CDR2 reads YFSETQ. Trimming cost V 1 base and J 5 bases; bases outside gene matches: 7.

This clone showed up just a few times. CDR3 in amino acids: CASSESGGGTEAFF. The CDR3 region has the DNA TGTGCCAGCAGTGAATCAGGGGGGGGCACTGAAGCTTTCTTT. J is TRBJ1-1 and V is TRBV2, with TRBD1 matching over 7 bases. The CDR3 is 14 residues long. With 2 bases clipped from V and 4 bases from J, the junction kept 4 bases outside the gene matches. Germline CDR1 is SNHLY and CDR2 is FYNNEI.

This clone came up once. The gene calls are TRBV24-1 and TRBJ2-1; 7 bases line up with TRBD2. The germline gives CDR1 KGHDR, CDR2 SFDVKD. V gave up 3 bases and J gave up 7 bases; unmatched junction bases: 11. The CDR3 contains 16 residues. The CDR3 loop is CATSDMTSTAVNEQFF. CDR3 DNA: TGTGCCACCAGTGATATGACTAGCACGGCGGTAAATGAGCAGTTCTTC.